The present T cell receptor beta chain was sequenced within a study of T cell responses to AZD1222 COVID-19 vaccine. Clones were read by immunoSEQ multiplex PCR, and TCRdb kept only the in-frame ones, dropping some. The sample includes fewer than 20,000 clones, about 88% of them seen just once. This CDR3 spans 13 amino acids. In germline, CDR1 is MNHEY, CDR2 SVGAGI. The ends were cut back, 4 bases at V and 0 bases at J, with 6 bases in the middle. The chain recombines TRBV6-5 with TRBJ1-1; TRBD1 is a possible D gene (5 bases). Specimen: peripheral blood, collected 28 days after the second AZD1222 dose. This clonotype was sampled from an adult who received the AZD1222 COVID-19 vaccine. As DNA, the CDR3 is TGTGCCAGCAGTTTGACAGTGAACACTGAAGCTTTCTTT. Protein: CASSLTVNTEAFF.